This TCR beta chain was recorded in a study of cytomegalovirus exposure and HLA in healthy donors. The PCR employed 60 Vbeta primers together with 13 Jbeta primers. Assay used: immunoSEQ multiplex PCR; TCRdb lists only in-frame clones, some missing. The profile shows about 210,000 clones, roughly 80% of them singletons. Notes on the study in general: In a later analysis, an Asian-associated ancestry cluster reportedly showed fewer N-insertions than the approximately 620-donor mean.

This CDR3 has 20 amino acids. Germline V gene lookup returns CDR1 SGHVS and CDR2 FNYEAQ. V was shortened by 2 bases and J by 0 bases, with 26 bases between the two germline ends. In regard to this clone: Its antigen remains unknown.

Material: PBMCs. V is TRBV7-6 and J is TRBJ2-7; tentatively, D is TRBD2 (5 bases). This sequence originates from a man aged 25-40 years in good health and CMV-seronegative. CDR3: CASSLFVSGLPGVSSYEQYF. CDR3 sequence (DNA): TGTGCCAGCAGCTTATTCGTGTCCGGGTTGCCCGGGGTAAGCTCCTACGAGCAGTACTTC.